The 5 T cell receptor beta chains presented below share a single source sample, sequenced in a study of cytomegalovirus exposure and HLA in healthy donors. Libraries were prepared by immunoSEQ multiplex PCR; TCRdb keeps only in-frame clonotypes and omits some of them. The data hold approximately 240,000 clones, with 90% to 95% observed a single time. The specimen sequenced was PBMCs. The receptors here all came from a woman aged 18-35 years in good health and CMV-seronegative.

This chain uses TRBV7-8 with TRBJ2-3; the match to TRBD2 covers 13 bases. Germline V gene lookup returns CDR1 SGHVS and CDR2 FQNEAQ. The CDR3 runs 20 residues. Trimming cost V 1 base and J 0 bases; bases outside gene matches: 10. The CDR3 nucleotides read TGTGCCAGCAGCTTAGTTGGGGGGACTAGCGGGGCCCCTAGCACAGATACGCAGTATTTT. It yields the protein CASSLVGGTSGAPSTDTQYF.

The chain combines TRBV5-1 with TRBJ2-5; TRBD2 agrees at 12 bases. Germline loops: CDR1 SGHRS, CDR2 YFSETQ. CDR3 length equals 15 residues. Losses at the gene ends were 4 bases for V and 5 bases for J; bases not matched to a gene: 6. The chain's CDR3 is CASSQTSGRTETQYF. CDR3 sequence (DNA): TGCGCCAGCAGCCAGACTAGCGGGAGAACTGAGACCCAGTACTTC.

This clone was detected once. The CDR3 DNA is TGTGCCAGCAGTTCCCCGGGACTAGCGGGAGGTGAGACCCAGTACTTC. Translating gives CASSSPGLAGGETQYF. V is TRBV28 and J is TRBJ2-5, with 15 nucleotides matching TRBD2. This CDR3 contains 16 residues. The V gene end was trimmed by 4 bases and the J gene end by 5 bases; junction bases not matched to a gene: 5. Germline assignment: CDR1 MDHEN and CDR2 SYDVKM.

The CDR3 sequence is CAISVGSGKSNYEQYF. DNA of the CDR3: TGTGCCATCAGTGTGGGGAGCGGGAAGAGTAACTACGAGCAGTACTTC. The chain carries TRBV10-3 and TRBJ2-7; 7 bases map to TRBD2. J was trimmed by 3 bases and V by 4 bases; bases with no gene match: 12. This CDR3 is built from 16 residues. Per the germline V gene, CDR1 is ENHRY and CDR2 is SYGVKD.

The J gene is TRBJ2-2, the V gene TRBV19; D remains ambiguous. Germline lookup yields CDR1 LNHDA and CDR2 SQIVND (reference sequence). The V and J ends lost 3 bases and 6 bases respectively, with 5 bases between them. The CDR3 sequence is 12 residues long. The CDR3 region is CASSIGSGELFF. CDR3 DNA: TGTGCCAGTAGTATCGGGTCCGGGGAGCTGTTTTTT.